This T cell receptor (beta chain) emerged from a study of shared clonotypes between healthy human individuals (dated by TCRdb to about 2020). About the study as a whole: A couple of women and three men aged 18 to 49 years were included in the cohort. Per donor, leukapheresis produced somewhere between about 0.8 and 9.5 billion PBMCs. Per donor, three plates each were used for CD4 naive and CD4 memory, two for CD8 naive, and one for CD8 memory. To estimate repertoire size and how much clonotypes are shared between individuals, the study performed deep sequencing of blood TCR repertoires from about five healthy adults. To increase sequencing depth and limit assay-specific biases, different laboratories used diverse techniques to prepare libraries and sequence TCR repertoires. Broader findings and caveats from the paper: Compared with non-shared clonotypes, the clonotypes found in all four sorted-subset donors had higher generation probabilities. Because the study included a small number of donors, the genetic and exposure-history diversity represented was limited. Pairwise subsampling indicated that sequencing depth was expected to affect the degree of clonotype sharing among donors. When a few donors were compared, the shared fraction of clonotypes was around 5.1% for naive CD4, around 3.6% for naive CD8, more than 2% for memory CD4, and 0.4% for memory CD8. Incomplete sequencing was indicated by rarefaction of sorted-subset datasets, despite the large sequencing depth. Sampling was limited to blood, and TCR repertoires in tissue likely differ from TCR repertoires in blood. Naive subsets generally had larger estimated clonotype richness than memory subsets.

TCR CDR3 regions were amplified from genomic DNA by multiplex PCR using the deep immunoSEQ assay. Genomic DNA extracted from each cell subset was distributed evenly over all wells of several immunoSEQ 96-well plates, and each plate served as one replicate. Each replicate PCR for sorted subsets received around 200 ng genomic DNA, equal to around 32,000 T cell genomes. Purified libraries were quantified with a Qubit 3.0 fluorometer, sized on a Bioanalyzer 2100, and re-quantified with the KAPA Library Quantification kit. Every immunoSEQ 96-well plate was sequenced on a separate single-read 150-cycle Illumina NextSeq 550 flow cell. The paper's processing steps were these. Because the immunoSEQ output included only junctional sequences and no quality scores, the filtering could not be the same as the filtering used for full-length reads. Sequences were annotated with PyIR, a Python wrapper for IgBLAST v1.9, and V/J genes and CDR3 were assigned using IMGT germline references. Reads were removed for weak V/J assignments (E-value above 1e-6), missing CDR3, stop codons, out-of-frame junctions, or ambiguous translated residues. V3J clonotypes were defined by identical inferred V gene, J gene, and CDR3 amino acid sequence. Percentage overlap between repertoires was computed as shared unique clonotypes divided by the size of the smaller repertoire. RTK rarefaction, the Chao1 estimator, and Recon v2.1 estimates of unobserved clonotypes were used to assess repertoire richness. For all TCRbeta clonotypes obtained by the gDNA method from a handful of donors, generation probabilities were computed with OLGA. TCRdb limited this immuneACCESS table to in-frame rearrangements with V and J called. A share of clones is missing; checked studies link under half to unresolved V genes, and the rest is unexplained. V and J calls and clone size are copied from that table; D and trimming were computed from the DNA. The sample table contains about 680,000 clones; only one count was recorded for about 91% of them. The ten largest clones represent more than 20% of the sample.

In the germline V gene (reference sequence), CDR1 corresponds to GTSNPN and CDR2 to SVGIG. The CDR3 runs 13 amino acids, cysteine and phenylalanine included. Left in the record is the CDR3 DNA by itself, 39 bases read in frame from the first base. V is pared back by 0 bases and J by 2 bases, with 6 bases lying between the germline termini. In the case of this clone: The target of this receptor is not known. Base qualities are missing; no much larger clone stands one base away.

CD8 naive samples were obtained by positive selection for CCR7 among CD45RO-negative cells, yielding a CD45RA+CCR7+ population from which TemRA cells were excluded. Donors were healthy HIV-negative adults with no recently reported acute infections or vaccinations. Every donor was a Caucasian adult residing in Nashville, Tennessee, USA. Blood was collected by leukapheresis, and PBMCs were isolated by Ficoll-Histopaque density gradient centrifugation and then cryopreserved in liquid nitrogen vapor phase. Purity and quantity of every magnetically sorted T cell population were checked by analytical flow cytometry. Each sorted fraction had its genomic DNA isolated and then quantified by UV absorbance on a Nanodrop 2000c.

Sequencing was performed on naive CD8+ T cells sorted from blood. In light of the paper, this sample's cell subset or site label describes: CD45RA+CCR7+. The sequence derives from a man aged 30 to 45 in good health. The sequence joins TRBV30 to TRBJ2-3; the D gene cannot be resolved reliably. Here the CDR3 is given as CAWSVADTDTQYF. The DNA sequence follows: TGTGCCTGGAGTGTCGCGGACACAGATACGCAGTATTTT.